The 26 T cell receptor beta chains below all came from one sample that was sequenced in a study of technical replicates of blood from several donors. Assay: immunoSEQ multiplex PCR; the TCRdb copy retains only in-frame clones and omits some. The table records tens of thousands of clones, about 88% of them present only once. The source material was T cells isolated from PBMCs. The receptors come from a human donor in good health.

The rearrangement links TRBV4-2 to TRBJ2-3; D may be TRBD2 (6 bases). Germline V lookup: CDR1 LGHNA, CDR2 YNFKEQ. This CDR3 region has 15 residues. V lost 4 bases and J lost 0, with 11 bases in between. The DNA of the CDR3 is TGTGCCAGCAGCCTTAGGGCGGGAAGCACAGATACGCAGTATTTT. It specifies CASSLRAGSTDTQYF.

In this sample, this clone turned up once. The CDR3 DNA reads TGTGCCTGGAGTGGACTAGCGGGACACCAAGAGACCCAGTACTTC. Translation gives CAWSGLAGHQETQYF. The V and J genes are TRBV30 and TRBJ2-5, with 11 bases that match TRBD2. Losses at the gene ends were 1 base for V and 0 bases for J; bases not matched to a gene: 1. The CDR3 totals 15 residues. From germline, CDR1 is GTSNPN and CDR2 SVGIG (reference sequence).

CDR3 sequence: CASSDRVEAGALAFF. Written as DNA, the CDR3 is TGTGCCAGCAGCGATAGGGTGGAGGCAGGGGCCCTAGCTTTCTTT. V gene TRBV7-9 combines with J gene TRBJ1-1; D might be TRBD1 (6 bases). The CDR3 spans 15 residues. V lost 5 bases and J lost 10, with 23 bases in between. Germline V gene sequence: CDR1 SEHNR, CDR2 FQNEAQ (reference sequence).

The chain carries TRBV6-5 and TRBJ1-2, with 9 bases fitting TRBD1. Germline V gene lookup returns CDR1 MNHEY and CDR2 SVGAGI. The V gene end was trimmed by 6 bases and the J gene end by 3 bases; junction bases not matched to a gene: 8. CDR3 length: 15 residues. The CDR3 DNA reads TGTGCCAGCAGGCTGGGACAGGGAAAGGACTATGGCTACACCTTC. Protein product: CASRLGQGKDYGYTF.

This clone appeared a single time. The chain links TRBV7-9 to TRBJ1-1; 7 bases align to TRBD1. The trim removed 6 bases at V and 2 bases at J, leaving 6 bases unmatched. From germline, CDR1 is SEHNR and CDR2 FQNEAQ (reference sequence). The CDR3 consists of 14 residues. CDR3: CASRGDSFNTEAFF. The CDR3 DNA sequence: TGTGCCAGCAGGGGGGACAGCTTTAACACTGAAGCTTTCTTT.

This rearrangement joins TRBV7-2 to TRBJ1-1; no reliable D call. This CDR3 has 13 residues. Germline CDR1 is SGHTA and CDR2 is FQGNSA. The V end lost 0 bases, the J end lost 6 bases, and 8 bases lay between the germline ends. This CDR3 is CASSLASGAEAFF. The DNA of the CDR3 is TGTGCCAGCAGCTTAGCGAGCGGCGCTGAAGCTTTCTTT.

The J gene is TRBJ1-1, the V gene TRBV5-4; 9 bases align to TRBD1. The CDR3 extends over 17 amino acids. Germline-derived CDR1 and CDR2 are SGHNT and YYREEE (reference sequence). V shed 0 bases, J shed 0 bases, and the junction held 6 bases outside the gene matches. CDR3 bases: TGTGCCAGCAGCTTGGGGACAGGGGACTTGATGAACACTGAAGCTTTCTTT. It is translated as CASSLGTGDLMNTEAFF.

The CDR3 region is CASSVAGGQETQYF. For the CDR3, the DNA is TGTGCCAGCAGCGTAGCGGGGGGGCAAGAGACCCAGTACTTC. This rearrangement joins TRBV9 to TRBJ2-5; 8 bases are a match to TRBD2. The germline gives CDR1 SGDLS, CDR2 YYNGEE. CDR3 length: 14 amino acids. Germline trimming cut 0 bases from V and 2 bases from J; bases unmatched to any gene: 0.

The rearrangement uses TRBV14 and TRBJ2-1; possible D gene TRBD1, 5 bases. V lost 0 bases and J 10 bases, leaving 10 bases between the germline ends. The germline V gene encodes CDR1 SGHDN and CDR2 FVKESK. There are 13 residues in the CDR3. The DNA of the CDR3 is TGTGCCAGCAGCCAAGATCAGGGATGGGAGCAGTTCTTC. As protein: CASSQDQGWEQFF.

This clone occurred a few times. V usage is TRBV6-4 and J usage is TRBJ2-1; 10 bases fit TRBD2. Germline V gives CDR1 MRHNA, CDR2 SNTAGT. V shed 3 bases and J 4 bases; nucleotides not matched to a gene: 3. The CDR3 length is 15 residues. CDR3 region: CASSETSGSYNEQFF. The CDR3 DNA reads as TGTGCCAGCAGTGAGACTAGCGGGTCATACAATGAGCAGTTCTTC.

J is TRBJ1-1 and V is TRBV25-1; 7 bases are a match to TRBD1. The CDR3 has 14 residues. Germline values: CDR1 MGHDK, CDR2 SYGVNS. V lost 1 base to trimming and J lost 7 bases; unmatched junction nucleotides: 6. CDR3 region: CASSEWDSSREAFF. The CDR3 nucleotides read TGTGCCAGCAGTGAATGGGACAGTAGCCGTGAAGCTTTCTTT.

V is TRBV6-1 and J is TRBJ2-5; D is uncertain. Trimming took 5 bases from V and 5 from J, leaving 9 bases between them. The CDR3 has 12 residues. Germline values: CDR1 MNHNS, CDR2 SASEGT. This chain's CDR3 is CASSISRETQYF. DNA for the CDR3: TGTGCCAGCAGTATCAGTCGCGAGACCCAGTACTTC.

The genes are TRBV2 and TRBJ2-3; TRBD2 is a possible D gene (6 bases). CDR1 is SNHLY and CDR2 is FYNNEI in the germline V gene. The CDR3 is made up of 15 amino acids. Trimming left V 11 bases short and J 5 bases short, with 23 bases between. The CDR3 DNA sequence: TGTGCCGTTAGGGAGGCGGGCCCGGAGGTAGATACGCAGTATTTT. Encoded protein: CAVREAGPEVDTQYF.

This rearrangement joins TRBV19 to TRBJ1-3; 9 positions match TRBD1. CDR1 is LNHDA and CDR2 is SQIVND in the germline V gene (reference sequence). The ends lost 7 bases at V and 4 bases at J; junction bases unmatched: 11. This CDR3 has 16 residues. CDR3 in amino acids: CASNNPDRGFGNTIYF. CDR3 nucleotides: TGTGCCAGTAACAACCCGGACAGGGGATTCGGAAACACCATATATTTT.

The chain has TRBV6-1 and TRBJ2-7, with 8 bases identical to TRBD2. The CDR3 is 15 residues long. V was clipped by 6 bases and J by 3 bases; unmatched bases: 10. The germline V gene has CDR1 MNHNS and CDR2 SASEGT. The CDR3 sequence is CASRTGTRKSYEQYF. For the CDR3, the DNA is TGTGCCAGCAGGACGGGGACTAGAAAGAGCTACGAGCAGTACTTC.

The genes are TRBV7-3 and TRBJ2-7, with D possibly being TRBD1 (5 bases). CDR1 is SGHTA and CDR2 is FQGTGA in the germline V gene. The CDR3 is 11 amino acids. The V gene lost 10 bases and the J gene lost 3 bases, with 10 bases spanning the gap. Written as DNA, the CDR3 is TGTGCCAACAGACAGAACTACGAGCAGTACTTC. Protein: CANRQNYEQYF.

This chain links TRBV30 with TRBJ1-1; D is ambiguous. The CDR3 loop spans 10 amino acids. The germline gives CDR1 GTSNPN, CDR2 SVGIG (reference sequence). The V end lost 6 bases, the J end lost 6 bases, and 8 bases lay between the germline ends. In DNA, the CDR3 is TGTGCCTGTGGGAGGTCTGAAGCTTTCTTT. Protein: CACGRSEAFF.

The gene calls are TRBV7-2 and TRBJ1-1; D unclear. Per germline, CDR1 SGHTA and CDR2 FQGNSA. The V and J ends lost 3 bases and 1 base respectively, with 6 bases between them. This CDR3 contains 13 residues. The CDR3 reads CASSFAENTEAFF. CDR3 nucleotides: TGTGCCAGCAGCTTTGCAGAGAACACTGAAGCTTTCTTT.

CDR3: CASSFLLAGSYYNEQFF. The CDR3 bases are TGTGCCAGCAGTTTTCTCCTAGCGGGTAGCTACTACAATGAGCAGTTCTTC. The chain has TRBV27 and TRBJ2-1, with 8 nucleotides matching TRBD2. This CDR3 is 17 amino acids long. The germline V gene has CDR1 MNHEY and CDR2 SMNVEV (reference sequence). V lost 3 bases and J lost 3; bases outside the gene matches: 10.

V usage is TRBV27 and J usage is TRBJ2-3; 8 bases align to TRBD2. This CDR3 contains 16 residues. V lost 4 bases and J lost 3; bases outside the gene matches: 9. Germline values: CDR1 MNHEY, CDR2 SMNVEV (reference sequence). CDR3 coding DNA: TGTGCCAGCAGTTCGAGAGTAGCGGGAACGACAGATACGCAGTATTTT. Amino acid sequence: CASSSRVAGTTDTQYF.

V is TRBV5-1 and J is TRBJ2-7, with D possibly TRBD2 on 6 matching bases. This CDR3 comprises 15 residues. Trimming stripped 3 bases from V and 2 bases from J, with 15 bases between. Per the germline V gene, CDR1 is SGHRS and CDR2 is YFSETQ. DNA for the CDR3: TGCGCCAGCAGCTGGAACCGGGACTGGACCTACGAGCAGTACTTC. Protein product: CASSWNRDWTYEQYF.

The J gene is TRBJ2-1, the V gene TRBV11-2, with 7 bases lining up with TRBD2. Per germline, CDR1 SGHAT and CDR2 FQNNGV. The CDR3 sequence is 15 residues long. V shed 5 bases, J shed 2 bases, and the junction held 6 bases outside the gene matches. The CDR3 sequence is CASSPSGIAYNEQFF. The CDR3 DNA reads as TGTGCCAGCAGCCCGAGCGGGATAGCCTACAATGAGCAGTTCTTC.

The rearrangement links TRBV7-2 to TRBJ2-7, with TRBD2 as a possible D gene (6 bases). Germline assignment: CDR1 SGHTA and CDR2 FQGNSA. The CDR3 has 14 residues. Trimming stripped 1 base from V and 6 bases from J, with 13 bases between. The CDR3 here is CASSLEARDFEQYF. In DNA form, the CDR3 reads TGTGCCAGCAGCTTAGAGGCCAGGGACTTCGAGCAGTACTTC.

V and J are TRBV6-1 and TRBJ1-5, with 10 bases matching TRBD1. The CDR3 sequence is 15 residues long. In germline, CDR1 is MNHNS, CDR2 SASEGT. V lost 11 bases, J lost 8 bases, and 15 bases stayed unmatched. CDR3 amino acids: CASTPIGQGVEPQHF. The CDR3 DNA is TGTGCCTCCACACCGATTGGACAGGGGGTAGAGCCCCAGCATTTT.

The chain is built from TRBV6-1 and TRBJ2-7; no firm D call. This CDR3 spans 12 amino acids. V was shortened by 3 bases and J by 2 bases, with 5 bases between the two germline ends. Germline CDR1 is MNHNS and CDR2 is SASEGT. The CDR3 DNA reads TGTGCCAGCAGTGACCAGGCCTACGAGCAGTACTTC. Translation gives CASSDQAYEQYF.

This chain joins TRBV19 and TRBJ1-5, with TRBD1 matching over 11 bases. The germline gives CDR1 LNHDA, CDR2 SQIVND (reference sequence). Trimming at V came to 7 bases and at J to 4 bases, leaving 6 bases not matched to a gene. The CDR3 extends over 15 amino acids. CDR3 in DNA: TGTGCCAGTAAGACGGACAGGGGGCTGAATCAGCCCCAGCATTTT. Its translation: CASKTDRGLNQPQHF. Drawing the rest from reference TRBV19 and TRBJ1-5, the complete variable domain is DGGITQSPKYLFRKEGQNVTLSCEQNLNHDAMYWYRQDPGQGLRLIYYSQIVNDFQKGDIAEGYSVSREKKESFPLTVTSAQKNPTAFYLCASKTDRGLNQPQHFGDGTRLSIL.